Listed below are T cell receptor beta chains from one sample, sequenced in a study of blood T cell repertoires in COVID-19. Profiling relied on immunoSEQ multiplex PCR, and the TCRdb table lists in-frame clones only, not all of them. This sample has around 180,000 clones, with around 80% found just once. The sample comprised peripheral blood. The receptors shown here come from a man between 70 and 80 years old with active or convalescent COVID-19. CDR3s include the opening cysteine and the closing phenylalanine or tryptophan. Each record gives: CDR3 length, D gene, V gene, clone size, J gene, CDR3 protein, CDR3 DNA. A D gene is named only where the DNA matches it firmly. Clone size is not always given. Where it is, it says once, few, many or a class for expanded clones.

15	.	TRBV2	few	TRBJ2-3	CASSDLTRNVDTQYF	TGTGCCAGCAGTGATTTAACTAGAAACGTAGATACGCAGTATTTT
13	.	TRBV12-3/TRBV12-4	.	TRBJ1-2	CASSLSRGYGYTF	TGTGCCAGCAGTTTAAGCAGGGGCTATGGCTACACCTTC
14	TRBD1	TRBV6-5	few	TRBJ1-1	CASSPTGGNTEAFF	TGTGCCAGCAGCCCCACAGGGGGGAACACTGAAGCTTTCTTT
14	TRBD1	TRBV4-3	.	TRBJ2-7	CASSPGQGQYEQYF	TGCGCCAGCAGCCCCGGACAGGGACAGTACGAGCAGTACTTC
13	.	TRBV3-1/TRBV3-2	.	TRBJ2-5	CASSKVRGETQYF	TGTGCCAGCAGCAAAGTACGGGGGGAGACCCAGTACTTC
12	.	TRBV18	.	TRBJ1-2	CASSASDYGYTF	TGTGCCAGCTCAGCGAGCGACTATGGCTACACCTTC
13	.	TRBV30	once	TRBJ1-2	CAWRSTGYYGYTF	TGTGCCTGGAGATCGACAGGCTACTATGGCTACACCTTC
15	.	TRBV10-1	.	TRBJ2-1	CASSERGKANNEQFF	TGCGCCAGCAGTGAGAGGGGAAAAGCCAACAATGAGCAGTTCTTC
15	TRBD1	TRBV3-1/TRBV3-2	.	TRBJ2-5	CASSSTGGGGETQYF	TGTGCCAGCAGCTCAACAGGGGGAGGTGGGGAGACCCAGTACTTC
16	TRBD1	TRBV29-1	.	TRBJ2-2	CSVDSQGALGTGELFF	TGCAGCGTTGATTCCCAGGGGGCGCTCGGCACCGGGGAGCTGTTTTTT
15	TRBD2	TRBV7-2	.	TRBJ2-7	CASSPSSGGAREQYF	TGTGCCAGCAGCCCCAGTAGCGGGGGGGCTCGGGAGCAGTACTTC
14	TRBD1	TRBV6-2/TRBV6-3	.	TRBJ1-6	CASSWDSYNSPLHF	TGTGCCAGCAGTTGGGACAGCTATAATTCACCCCTCCACTTT
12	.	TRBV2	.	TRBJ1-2	CATSGEVSGYTF	TGTGCCACCTCTGGGGAGGTTTCAGGCTACACCTTC
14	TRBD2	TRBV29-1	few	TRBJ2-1	CSVYTSGSWNEQFF	TGCAGCGTTTATACTAGCGGGAGTTGGAATGAGCAGTTCTTC
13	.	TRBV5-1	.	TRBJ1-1	CASRLTGNTEAFF	TGCGCCAGCAGGTTGACAGGGAACACTGAAGCTTTCTTT
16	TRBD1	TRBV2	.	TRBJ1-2	CASSEALRDRGTGYTF	TGTGCCAGCAGTGAAGCGCTAAGGGACAGGGGGACTGGCTACACCTTC
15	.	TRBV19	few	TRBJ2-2	CASSITNSNTGELFF	TGTGCCAGTAGTATAACAAATTCGAACACCGGGGAGCTGTTTTTT
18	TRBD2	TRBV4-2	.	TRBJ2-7	CASSQELAGGSSSYEQYF	TGTGCCAGCAGCCAAGAACTAGCGGGGGGCTCCAGCTCCTACGAGCAGTACTTC
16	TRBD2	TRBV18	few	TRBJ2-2	CASSLKRDPNTGELFF	TGTGCCAGCTCTCTCAAGCGGGACCCGAACACCGGGGAGCTGTTTTTT
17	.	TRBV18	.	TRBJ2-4	CASSPEGSGLAKNIQYF	TGTGCCAGCTCACCAGAGGGTAGCGGTCTAGCCAAAAACATTCAGTACTTC
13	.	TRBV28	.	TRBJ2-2	CASSRDTRGELFF	TGTGCCAGCAGCCGGGACACGAGAGGGGAGCTGTTTTTT
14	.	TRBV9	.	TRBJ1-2	CASSVAEFSSSYTF	TGTGCCAGCAGCGTAGCGGAGTTCTCTTCCTCCTACACCTTC
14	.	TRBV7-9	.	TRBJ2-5	CASSQRLLQETQYF	TGTGCCAGCAGCCAAAGACTCCTACAAGAGACCCAGTACTTC
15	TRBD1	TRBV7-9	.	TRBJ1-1	CASSSFRDRGLYAFF	TGTGCCAGCAGCTCGTTCCGGGACAGGGGATTGTACGCTTTCTTT
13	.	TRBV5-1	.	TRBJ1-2	CASSRGRETGYTF	TGCGCCAGCAGCCGAGGTAGGGAGACGGGCTACACCTTC
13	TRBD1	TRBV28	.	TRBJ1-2	CASGQAINYGYTF	TGTGCCAGCGGACAGGCTATTAACTATGGCTACACCTTC
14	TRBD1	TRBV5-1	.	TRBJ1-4	CASSFGQGGEKLFF	TGCGCCAGCAGCTTCGGACAGGGTGGGGAAAAACTGTTTTTT
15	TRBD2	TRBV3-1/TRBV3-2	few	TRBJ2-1	CASSPSGRIINEQFF	TGTGCCAGCAGCCCTAGCGGGAGGATCATCAATGAGCAGTTCTTC
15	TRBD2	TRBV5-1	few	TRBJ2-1	CASSLGLDAYNEQFF	TGCGCCAGCAGCTTAGGACTAGACGCCTACAATGAGCAGTTCTTC
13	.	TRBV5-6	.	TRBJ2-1	CASSFAGTYEQFF	TGTGCCAGCAGCTTCGCGGGGACTTATGAGCAGTTCTTC
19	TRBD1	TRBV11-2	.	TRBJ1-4	CASSSHRDRVSLTNEKLFF	TGTGCCAGCAGCTCACACCGGGACAGGGTATCGTTGACTAATGAAAAACTGTTTTTT
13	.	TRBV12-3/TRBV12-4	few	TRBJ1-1	CASTKLGRTEAFF	TGTGCCAGCACCAAATTAGGGAGAACTGAAGCTTTCTTT
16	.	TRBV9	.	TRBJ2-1	CASSVGIADRNNEQFF	TGTGCCAGCAGCGTAGGAATAGCCGACAGAAACAATGAGCAGTTCTTC
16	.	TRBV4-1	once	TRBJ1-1	CASSQVGQGLNTEAFF	TGCGCCAGCAGCCAAGTGGGTCAGGGGTTGAACACTGAAGCTTTCTTT
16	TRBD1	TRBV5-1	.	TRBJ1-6	CASSPEGQGDNSPLHF	TGCGCCAGCAGCCCAGAAGGACAGGGAGATAATTCACCCCTCCACTTT
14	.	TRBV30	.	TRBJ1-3	CAWSVGNPGNTIYF	TGTGCCTGGAGTGTCGGGAATCCTGGAAACACCATATATTTT
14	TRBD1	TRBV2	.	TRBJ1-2	CASSGQGEVYGYTF	TGTGCCAGCAGTGGACAGGGGGAGGTCTATGGCTACACCTTC
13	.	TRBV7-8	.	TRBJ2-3	CASSLTGADTQYF	TGTGCCAGCAGCTTAACGGGTGCAGATACGCAGTATTTT
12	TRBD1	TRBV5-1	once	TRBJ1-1	CASSERQGTAFF	TGCGCCAGCAGCGAGCGACAGGGGACAGCTTTCTTT
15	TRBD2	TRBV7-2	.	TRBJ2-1	CASREAGGPYNEQFF	TGTGCCAGCAGGGAAGCGGGGGGCCCCTACAATGAGCAGTTCTTC
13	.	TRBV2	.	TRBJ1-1	CASREQVNTEAFF	TGTGCCAGCAGGGAACAGGTAAACACTGAAGCTTTCTTT
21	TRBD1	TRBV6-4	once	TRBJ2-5	CASSDPSRPPGQPTPGETQYF	TGTGCCAGCAGTGACCCAAGCCGACCTCCGGGACAGCCTACCCCGGGGGAGACCCAGTACTTC
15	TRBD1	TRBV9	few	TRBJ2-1	CASSVGQSSYNEQFF	TGTGCCAGCAGCGTGGGACAGAGCTCCTACAATGAGCAGTTCTTC
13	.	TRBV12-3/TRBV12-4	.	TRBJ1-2	CASSFGARDGYTF	TGTGCCAGCAGTTTTGGTGCCAGGGATGGCTACACCTTC